Listed here are 12 T cell receptor beta chains from one sample, sequenced in a study of CD8+CD57+ T cells in acquired aplastic anemia (dated by TCRdb to 2017 to 2018). Patients chosen for sequencing had shown expansion of CD8+CD57+ cells by flow cytometry. The run used an Illumina HiSeq 2000. Genomic DNA was used as template for profiling of TCR beta VDJ combinations and CDR3 sequences. TCRdb reprocessing: public reads trimmed at Q25 with fastp, clones called with MiXCR, in-frame beta chains kept. Merged by CDR3 protein, the rows form single entries marked with the most common genes and DNA. In all, the sample holds about 200,000 distinct CDR3 sequences, and 40% to 60% of those were seen once. 15% to 20% of the sample is taken by the ten largest. The specimen was sorted CD4+, CD8+, or CD8+CD57+ T cells (not recorded which) from PBMCs. The receptors stem from a human donor with aplastic anemia.

The chain carries TRBV5-1 and TRBJ2-7, with TRBD1 matching over 10 bases. V was pared by 4 bases and J by 7 bases, with 11 bases of the junction left unmatched. The germline CDR1 and CDR2 sequences are SGHRS and YFSETQ. This CDR3 has 15 residues. The CDR3 region has the DNA TGCGCCAGCAGCCAGTACGGGACAGGGGTTAAGGAGCAGTACTTC. It yields the protein CASSQYGTGVKEQYF.

This chain uses TRBV7-9 with TRBJ1-5, with TRBD1 matching over 11 bases. The germline CDR1 and CDR2 sequences are SEHNR and FQNEAQ (reference sequence). CDR3 length: 18 amino acids. V dropped 5 bases and J dropped 1; count of bases not matched to a gene: 10. The CDR3 loop reads CASSRPGTGGKSNQPQHF. CDR3 nucleotides: TGTGCCAGCAGCAGACCCGGGACAGGGGGGAAGAGCAATCAGCCCCAGCATTTT. Based on the CDR3 plus reference TRBV7-9 and TRBJ1-5, the full variable domain is DTGVSQNPRHKITKRGQNVTFRCDPISEHNRLYWYRQTLGQGPEFLTYFQNEAQLEKSRLLSDRFSAERPKGSFSTLEIQRTEQGDSAMYLCASSRPGTGGKSNQPQHFGDGTRLSIL.

The chain uses TRBV15 and TRBJ2-5, with D maybe TRBD2 (5 bases). V lost 4 bases to trimming and J lost 9 bases, with 18 bases between them. CDR1 LNHNV and CDR2 YYDKDF come from the germline V gene (reference sequence). The CDR3 length is 14 residues. The CDR3 sequence: CATSKTRQSVAQYF. The CDR3 DNA reads TGTGCCACCAGCAAAACTAGGCAGAGTGTGGCCCAGTACTTC. The full variable domain, rest sourced from reference TRBV15 and TRBJ2-5, is DAMVIQNPRYQVTQFGKPVTLSCSQTLNHNVMYWYQQKSSQAPKLLFHYYDKDFNNEADTPDNFQSRRPNTSFCFLDIRSPGLGDTAMYLCATSKTRQSVAQYFGPGTRLLVL.

Worth noting for this clonotype: A junction boundary mismatches the germline segment, possibly from a read error. The rearrangement joins TRBV29-1 to TRBJ2-7; 8 bases are a match to TRBD1. CDR1 SQVTM and CDR2 ANQGSEA come from the germline V gene. This CDR3 has 13 amino acids. CDR3 coding DNA: TGCAGCGCAAAATGGGACAGGCCCTACAAGCAGTACTTC. Translation gives CSAKWDRPYKQYF.

As concerns this clonotype: One base away lies a much larger clone, so this may be a sequencing read error. The CDR3: CASSSPGRQFYELYF. The CDR3 nucleotides read TGTGCCAGCAGCTCTCCGGGTCGCCAATTTTACGAGCTGTACTTC. The chain joins TRBV7-9 to TRBJ2-7; D gene uncertain. Germline CDR1 and CDR2: SEHNR and FQNEAQ (reference sequence). The CDR3 is made up of 15 amino acids. The variable domain in full, completed from reference TRBV7-9 and TRBJ2-7, reads DTGVSQNPRHKITKRGQNVTFRCDPISEHNRLYWYRQTLGQGPEFLTYFQNEAQLEKSRLLSDRFSAERPKGSFSTLEIQRTEQGDSAMYLCASSSPGRQFYELYFGPGTRLTVT.

The chain couples TRBV5-1 to TRBJ1-6, with a weak D call TRBD1 (5 bases). This CDR3 has 14 amino acids. V was clipped by 0 bases and J by 7 bases, with 8 bases between them. The germline gives CDR1 SGHRS, CDR2 YFSETQ. CDR3 bases: TGCGCCAGCAGCTTGGGGGGCCGGAATTCACCCCTCCACTTT. It translates to CASSLGGRNSPLHF.

The chain has TRBV7-6 and TRBJ2-7; the match to TRBD1 covers 8 bases. Germline loops: CDR1 SGHVS, CDR2 FNYEAQ. The length of the CDR3 is 16 residues. Trimming took 4 bases from V and 4 from J; bases not matched to a gene: 12. The CDR3 loop reads CASSWTTGTGAYEQYF. The CDR3 DNA reads as TGTGCCAGCAGCTGGACTACCGGGACAGGAGCATACGAGCAGTACTTC.

V gene TRBV29-1 combines with J gene TRBJ1-2; D is unresolved. The germline gives CDR1 SQVTM, CDR2 ANQGSEA. Trimming removed 7 bases at V and 3 bases at J, with 12 bases between. The CDR3 totals 12 residues. The CDR3 is CSGGGGDYGYTF. The CDR3 bases are TGCAGCGGGGGAGGAGGCGACTATGGCTACACCTTC.

This clonotype was detected many times. This chain joins TRBV5-8 and TRBJ1-2; D uncertain. V was trimmed by 4 bases and J by 3 bases, leaving 10 bases between them. The CDR3 runs 13 residues. CDR1 is SGHTS and CDR2 is YDEGEE in the germline V gene. The CDR3 DNA follows: TGTGCCAGCAGCCTGGACGGGGACTATGGCTACACCTTC. As protein: CASSLDGDYGYTF. The full variable domain, with the rest looked up from reference TRBV5-8 and TRBJ1-2, is EAGVTQSPTHLIKTRGQQATLRCSPISGHTSVYWYQQALGLGLQFLLWYDEGEERNRGNFPPRFSGRQFPNYSSELNVNALELEDSALYLCASSLDGDYGYTFGSGTRLTVV.

This sequence joins TRBV19 and TRBJ2-1; TRBD2 matches 9 bases. The CDR3 covers 15 residues. J gave up 5 bases and V 3 bases, and 5 bases lay outside the gene matches. From germline, CDR1 is LNHDA and CDR2 SQIVND (reference sequence). For the CDR3, the DNA is TGTGCCAGTAGTATCTCTAGCGGGACCCACAATGAGCAGTTCTTC. Protein: CASSISSGTHNEQFF.

This clonotype has at least ten counts. V is TRBV19 and J is TRBJ1-5; a weak D match, TRBD1 (6 bases). Germline V lookup: CDR1 LNHDA, CDR2 SQIVND (reference sequence). V lost 7 bases, J lost 0 bases, and 16 bases lay in between. The CDR3 runs 16 residues. The CDR3 DNA reads TGTGCCAGTATAATCCCGGGACAAGATAGCAATCAGCCCCAGCATTTT. This gives the protein CASIIPGQDSNQPQHF.

This clonotype was counted between two and nine times. The chain carries TRBV20-1 and TRBJ2-7; D unresolved. V was shortened by 6 bases and J by 11 bases, with 14 bases between the two germline ends. The CDR3 has 10 amino acids. Germline loops: CDR1 DFQATT, CDR2 SNEGSKA (reference sequence). This CDR3 is CSATPSREYF. The CDR3 DNA is TGCAGTGCCACCCCTTCACGGGAGTACTTC.